The 8 T cell receptor beta chains below were found in one sample sequenced in a study of CD8 T cells in ankylosing spondylitis. Study findings and constraints: Typical of ankylosing spondylitis blood, it appeared, was a TCR beta motif of several highly homologous variants.

The antigens of these receptors remain unknown. TCRdb redid the calling of the 5' RACE reads with MiXCR, one entry per CDR3 protein. The sample lists about 540,000 distinct CDR3 sequences; more than 9.5% were seen once. The sequenced sample was blood, either unsorted or a sorted T cell fraction (not recorded which). All receptors come from a male donor with ankylosing spondylitis.

This clonotype was counted at least ten times. The V gene is TRBV12-3 or TRBV12-4, the J gene TRBJ2-3; D gene unclear. This CDR3 comprises 11 residues. V lost 6 bases, J lost 2 bases, and 3 bases lay in between. The CDR3 DNA reads as TGTGCCAGCAGAGTCACAGATACGCAGTATTTT. This encodes CASRVTDTQYF.

There are a few counts of this clonotype. The chain employs TRBV7-2 and TRBJ2-2, with TRBD1 identical over 8 bases. The V gene end was trimmed by 5 bases and the J gene end by 4 bases; junction bases not matched to a gene: 6. CDR1 is SGHTA and CDR2 is FQGNSA in the germline V gene. This CDR3 spans 15 amino acids. The CDR3 nucleotides read TGTGCCAGCAGCCCCTGGACAGGGCCCACCGGGGAGCTGTTTTTT. Translation gives CASSPWTGPTGELFF.

This clonotype was recorded many times. V and J are TRBV5-1 and TRBJ1-4; TRBD1 matches 9 bases. With V trimmed by 5 bases and J by 7 bases, 6 bases remained unmatched. CDR3 length: 14 amino acids. CDR1 and CDR2 (germline): SGHRS, YFSETQ. The CDR3 region is CASRAGTGSEKLFF. CDR3 in DNA: TGCGCCAGCAGGGCCGGGACAGGGTCTGAAAAACTGTTTTTT.

The CDR3 DNA reads TGTGCCTGGAGTGCACCCCAGACTTGGGGCTCTGGAAACACCATATATTTT. It is translated as CAWSAPQTWGSGNTIYF. The chain links TRBV30 to TRBJ1-3; D is undetermined. Per germline, CDR1 GTSNPN and CDR2 SVGIG (reference sequence). CDR3 length: 17 amino acids. V lost 1 base, J lost 0 bases, and 16 bases lay in between.

V is TRBV29-1 and J is TRBJ2-2; perhaps TRBD2 as D (5 bases). Looked up from germline, CDR1 is SQVTM and CDR2 is ANQGSEA. V lost 2 bases and J 7 bases, leaving 11 bases between the germline ends. This CDR3 is 13 amino acids long. CDR3 sequence (DNA): TGCAGCGTTGAACCGAGGAGGAACGGGGAGCTGTTTTTT. Its protein is CSVEPRRNGELFF.

There are a few counts of this clonotype. The genes are TRBV4-2 and TRBJ2-2; D perhaps matches TRBD2 (6 bases). The germline CDR1 and CDR2 sequences are LGHNA and YNFKEQ. Trimming cost V 5 bases and J 1 base, with 11 bases left between them. The CDR3 spans 15 residues. CDR3 amino acids: CASSSGLQNTGELFF. CDR3 in DNA: TGTGCCAGCAGCTCGGGACTCCAGAACACCGGGGAGCTGTTTTTT.

Of note for this clonotype: The conserved phenylalanine or tryptophan is not found at the CDR3 terminus, so this likely reflects a read error. This chain joins TRBV7-2 and TRBJ2-2; D ambiguous. The germline V and J ends were trimmed by 2 bases and 2 bases, with 6 bases remaining between them. The CDR3 extends over 14 amino acids. Germline-derived CDR1 and CDR2 are SGHTA and FQGNSA. CDR3 DNA: TGTGCCAGCAGCTTAAACACCAACACCGGGGAGCTGTTTTCT. Translating it yields CASSLNTNTGELFS.

This clonotype occurred many times. This chain joins TRBV18 and TRBJ2-3; D is unclear. This CDR3 region has 13 residues. Germline CDR1 reads KGHSH; CDR2 reads LQKENI. V lost 2 bases and J lost 4, with 7 bases in between. The CDR3 sequence: CASSPRAADTQYF. The CDR3 coding sequence is TGTGCCAGCTCACCAAGGGCCGCAGATACGCAGTATTTT.